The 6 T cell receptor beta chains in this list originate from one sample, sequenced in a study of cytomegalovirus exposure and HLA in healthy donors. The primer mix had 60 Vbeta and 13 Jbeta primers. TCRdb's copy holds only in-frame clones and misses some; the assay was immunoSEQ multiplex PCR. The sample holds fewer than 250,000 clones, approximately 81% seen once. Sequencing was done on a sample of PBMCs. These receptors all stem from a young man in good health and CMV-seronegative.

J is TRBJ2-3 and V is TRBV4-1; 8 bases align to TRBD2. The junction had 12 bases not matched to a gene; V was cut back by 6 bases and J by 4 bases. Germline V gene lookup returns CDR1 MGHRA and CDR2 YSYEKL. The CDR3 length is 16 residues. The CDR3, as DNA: TGCGCCAGCAGACACTCTGGCGGGGGGATCGCAGATACGCAGTATTTT. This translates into CASRHSGGGIADTQYF.

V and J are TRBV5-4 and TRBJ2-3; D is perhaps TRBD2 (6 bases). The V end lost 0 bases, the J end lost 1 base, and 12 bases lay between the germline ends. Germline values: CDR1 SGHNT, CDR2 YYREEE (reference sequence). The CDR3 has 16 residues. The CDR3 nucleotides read TGTGCCAGCAGCTTGGGACGGGGGTTGGGCACAGATACGCAGTATTTT. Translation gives CASSLGRGLGTDTQYF.

CDR3 coding DNA: TGTGCCAGCAGTTACCAGTTTGAGGGGGTTAAAGCTTTCTTT. Its translation: CASSYQFEGVKAFF. The chain has TRBV6-5 and TRBJ1-1, with a weak D call TRBD1 (6 bases). Germline CDR1 is MNHEY and CDR2 is SVGAGI. The V and J ends lost 2 bases and 9 bases respectively, with 16 bases between them. This CDR3 region has 14 residues.

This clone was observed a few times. The DNA of the CDR3 is TGCGCCAGCAGCCAAGATCGGAGGTCACCCCTCCACTTT. Its protein product is CASSQDRRSPLHF. The chain combines TRBV4-1 with TRBJ1-6; no clear D gene. There are 13 residues in the CDR3. In germline, CDR1 is MGHRA, CDR2 YSYEKL. Trimming cost V 0 bases and J 10 bases, with 7 bases left between them.

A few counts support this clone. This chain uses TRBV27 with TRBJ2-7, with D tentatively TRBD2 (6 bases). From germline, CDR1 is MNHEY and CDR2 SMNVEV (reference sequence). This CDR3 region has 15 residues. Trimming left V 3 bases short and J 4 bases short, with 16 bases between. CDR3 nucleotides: TGTGCCAGCAGTTTGGGGGGACCGGGGCGATACGAGCAGTACTTC. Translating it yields CASSLGGPGRYEQYF.

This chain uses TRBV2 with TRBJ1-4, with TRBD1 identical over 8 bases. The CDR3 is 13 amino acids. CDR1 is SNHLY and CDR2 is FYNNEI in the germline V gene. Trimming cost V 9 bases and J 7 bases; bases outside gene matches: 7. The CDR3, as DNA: TGTGCCAGATCGACAGGGGAGAGTGAAAAACTGTTTTTT. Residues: CARSTGESEKLFF.